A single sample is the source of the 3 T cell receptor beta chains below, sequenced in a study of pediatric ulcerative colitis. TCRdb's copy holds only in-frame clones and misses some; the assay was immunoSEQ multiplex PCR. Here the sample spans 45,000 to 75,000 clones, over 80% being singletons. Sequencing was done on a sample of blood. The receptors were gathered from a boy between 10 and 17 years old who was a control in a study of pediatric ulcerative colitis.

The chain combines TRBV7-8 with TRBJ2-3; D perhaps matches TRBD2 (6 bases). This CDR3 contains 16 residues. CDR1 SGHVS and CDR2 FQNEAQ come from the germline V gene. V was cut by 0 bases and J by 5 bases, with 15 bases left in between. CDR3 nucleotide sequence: TGTGCCAGCAGCTTAGCGATTCCGGGAGCAGGAGATACGCAGTATTTT. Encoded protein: CASSLAIPGAGDTQYF.

The CDR3 nucleotides are TGTGCCAGTAGTATTGGCAGGGAACAAGAGACCCAGTACTTC. Residues: CASSIGREQETQYF. The chain carries TRBV19 and TRBJ2-5; the D gene is possibly TRBD1 (5 bases). Germline loops: CDR1 LNHDA, CDR2 SQIVND (reference sequence). CDR3 length: 14 amino acids. Trimming shortened V by 3 bases and J by 2 bases, and 10 bases separated the two germline ends.

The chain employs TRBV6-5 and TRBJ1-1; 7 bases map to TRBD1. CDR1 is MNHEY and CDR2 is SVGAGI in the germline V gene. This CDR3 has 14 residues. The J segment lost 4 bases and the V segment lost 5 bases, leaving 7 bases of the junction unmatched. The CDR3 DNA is TGTGCCAGCAGTCATCAGGGGGTGGCCACTGAAGCTTTCTTT. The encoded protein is CASSHQGVATEAFF.